The present entry profiles one T cell receptor (beta chain) with its context. TCRdb ran MiXCR on the PCR reads and lists one entry per CDR3 protein. The sample includes under 600,000 distinct CDR3 sequences, around 23% of them seen just once. The entry originates in a study of molecular identifiers for immune sequencing clone quantification. With 6 bases removed from V and 4 bases from J, the gap between germline ends came to 12 bases. The CDR3 covers 13 residues. Germline V CDR1 and CDR2: WNHNN, SYGVQD (reference sequence). The sequencing sample was made of naive CD8+ T cells from blood, with Jurkat cell RNA spiked in. Subset of the sample: FACS-sorted CD8+CD4-CCR7+CD45RA+ naive T cells. The receptor comes from a human donor in good health. Some libraries in this study had Jurkat cell RNA spiked in. This chain links TRBV10-1 with TRBJ1-1; D is unclear. CDR3 sequence: CASRAEGITEAFF. The CDR3 nucleotides read TGCGCCAGCAGGGCGGAAGGGATCACTGAAGCTTTCTTT.